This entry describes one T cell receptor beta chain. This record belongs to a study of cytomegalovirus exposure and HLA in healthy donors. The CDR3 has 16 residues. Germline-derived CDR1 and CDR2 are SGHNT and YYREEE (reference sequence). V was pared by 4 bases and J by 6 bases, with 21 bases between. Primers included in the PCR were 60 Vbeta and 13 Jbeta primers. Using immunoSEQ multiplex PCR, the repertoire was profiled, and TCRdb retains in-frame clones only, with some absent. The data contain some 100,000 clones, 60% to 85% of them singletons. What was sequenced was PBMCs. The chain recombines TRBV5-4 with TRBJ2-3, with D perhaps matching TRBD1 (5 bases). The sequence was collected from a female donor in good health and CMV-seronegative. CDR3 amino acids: CASSPQGTGVGDTQYF. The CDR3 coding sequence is TGTGCCAGCAGCCCTCAGGGAACTGGGGTTGGGGATACGCAGTATTTT.